The T cell receptor beta chain described here comes from a study of blood T cell repertoires in COVID-19 (dated by TCRdb to about 2020). Turning to the overall study: The collaborator samples originated in the United States, Italy and Spain and spanned the acute and convalescent phases of COVID-19. The prospective study material was composed of cDNA or gDNA derived from T cells, B-cell-depleted T cells, or PBMCs. The dataset comprised deeply sampled blood TCRbeta repertoires from subjects exposed to, actively infected with, or recovered from COVID-19. The repertoires were made available in a free public database intended to serve as a resource for research on the immune response to SARS-CoV-2. Samples were obtained from the ongoing ImmuneRACE study (first 160 participants) and from 1,200 or so subjects provided by 6 global collaborators. The sample metadata nearly always contained a de-identified subject ID, COVID-19 status, age in years and sex. Where HLA class I and class II types were available, the types were taken from metadata supplied by the sample provider, not from assay-based typing.

The germline V gene (reference sequence) yields GTSNPN for CDR1 and SVGIG for CDR2. The V end loses 2 bases and the J end loses 5 bases, and a stretch of 25 bases separates them. The CDR3 starts with the cysteine, ends with the phenylalanine, and has 17 residues. Only the CDR3 portion is preserved as DNA: 51 bases, with reading frame beginning at the first base. As to this clone: Its antigen target is currently unknown. No base qualities exist here, and no much larger clone lies one base off it.

Broad study findings and their caveats: The quantity of clinical and demographic metadata differed by source and by participant and was supplied without curation.

Collaborating institutions collected whole blood in K2EDTA tubes following their own protocols. For TCRbeta analysis, collaborators shipped samples in one of three forms: frozen whole blood, isolated PBMCs, or DNA extracted from either of those sample types. The immunoSEQ Assay, a bias-controlled multiplex PCR, was used to amplify TCRbeta CDR3 regions from genomic DNA. From the authors' description of their analysis: Nucleated cell counts per sample were estimated from amplification of reference gene primers within the assay. To quantify the absolute abundance of each unique TCRbeta CDR3 rearrangement, sequence reads were collapsed and filtered. For each sample, productive Simpson clonality was calculated by taking the square root of Simpson's diversity index across productive rearrangements. The source is immuneACCESS, and TCRdb retained only in-frame sequences with V and J called. Part of the clones is not carried over; for the studies checked, unresolved V genes explain less than half of this, and the remainder is unexplained. D and trimming come from the DNA, and the V and J calls and clone size come from that table. The sample table records some 670,000 clones; just under 90% of these occur just once. The top ten clonotypes cover approximately 0.25% of the sample.

The sample comprised peripheral blood. The TCR sequence derives from a woman between 18 and 30 years old with acute or convalescent COVID-19. The chain is encoded by TRBV30 joined to TRBJ2-7, with the D gene not clear enough to name. The nucleotide sequence is given as TGTGCCTGGAGTCCGCGCGAAAGGAGAACGCGCTGGGACGAGCAGTACTTC. This encodes CAWSPRERRTRWDEQYF.